This is a list of T cell receptor beta chains from one sample in a study of cytomegalovirus exposure and HLA in healthy donors. Assay used: immunoSEQ multiplex PCR; TCRdb lists only in-frame clones, some missing. This table has some 130,000 clones, about nine tenths appearing once. The sequenced sample consisted of PBMCs. These receptors all stem from a man between 18 and 35 years old in good health and CMV-seronegative. Each CDR3 is given with its conserved first and last residue. D genes are given only for firm matches. Clone sizes are given selectively: once, few, many, or a class where the clone is expanded.

D gene	V gene	clone size	J gene	CDR3 protein
-	TRBV7-2	-	TRBJ2-6	CASSLGQVSSGANVLTF
-	TRBV28	-	TRBJ1-1	CASSLDSIPVRTEAFF
TRBD2	TRBV12-5	-	TRBJ2-5	CASGASGGETQYF
-	TRBV5-1	-	TRBJ1-2	CASSLAQGPYGYTF
-	TRBV6-1	-	TRBJ1-4	CASSPRSLNEKLFF
-	TRBV7-9	-	TRBJ2-1	CASKREFF
-	TRBV5-1	-	TRBJ2-7	CASSPGRSSSYEQYF
-	TRBV6-6	-	TRBJ1-4	CASLPGPSNEKLFF
-	TRBV5-1	-	TRBJ2-1	CASSLGHNEQFF
-	TRBV10-3	-	TRBJ1-2	CAISESAGRAAGYTF
-	TRBV7-6	-	TRBJ2-3	CASSLYSSTDTQYF
TRBD2	TRBV27	-	TRBJ2-7	CASSFLASGIEQYF
TRBD1	TRBV6-6	-	TRBJ1-6	CASSYSRQGDSPLHF
-	TRBV7-2	-	TRBJ2-2	CASSFGGGGNTGELFF
-	TRBV19	-	TRBJ1-5	CASSISRTGNQPQHF
TRBD1	TRBV5-6	-	TRBJ1-1	CASSPGGWVPSTEAFF
TRBD1	TRBV7-9	-	TRBJ2-1	CASSSSLATGAFDEQFF
-	TRBV5-6	-	TRBJ2-7	CASSSDEVPYEQYF
TRBD1	TRBV5-1	-	TRBJ1-2	CASSRGTGVDPYGYTF
-	TRBV2	-	TRBJ1-2	CANLRRGGYGYTF
-	TRBV11-2	-	TRBJ2-7	CASSLVRGSLGEQYF
-	TRBV28	-	TRBJ2-7	CASSFLHYERAGNEQYF
-	TRBV28	-	TRBJ2-7	CASSLTFSYEQYF
-	TRBV4-1	-	TRBJ1-2	CASSQRETDDTYGYTF
-	TRBV10-3	-	TRBJ2-7	CAISDSPSDEQYF
TRBD1	TRBV27	-	TRBJ2-6	CASSNWDRGDGANVLTF
TRBD2	TRBV12-5	-	TRBJ2-1	CASGLDRTSGASYNEQFF
-	TRBV5-1	-	TRBJ2-5	CASSFPGVETQYF
-	TRBV4-2	-	TRBJ1-1	CASSHPNAEAFF
TRBD1	TRBV6-5	-	TRBJ1-5	CASRSGTGANQPQHF
-	TRBV11-2	-	TRBJ2-2	CASTSLLRRADTGELFF
TRBD1	TRBV5-1	-	TRBJ1-2	CASSLDQGARGYGYTF
TRBD1	TRBV7-9	-	TRBJ2-7	CASSPKGQAYEQYF
-	TRBV4-1	-	TRBJ2-2	CASSQDPGSNTGELFF
-	TRBV18	-	TRBJ1-1	CASSPFEGVGKRDLNTEAFF
-	TRBV27	-	TRBJ2-7	CASRRVDPAYEQYF
-	TRBV7-9	-	TRBJ2-3	CASSPDSDTQYF
-	TRBV6-5	-	TRBJ2-2	CASSFLQGSATGELFF
-	TRBV7-2	-	TRBJ2-7	CASSFSGTPFYEQYF
TRBD1	TRBV7-6	few	TRBJ1-6	CASSLGGQGTTLHF
TRBD1	TRBV25-1	-	TRBJ1-1	CASSELGTGSNTEAFF
TRBD1	TRBV27	once	TRBJ2-5	CASSPWRQGETQYF
-	TRBV27	-	TRBJ2-1	CASSFEATYGFYNEQFF
TRBD1	TRBV5-1	-	TRBJ1-1	CASSLWTGANTEAFF
-	TRBV27	-	TRBJ2-5	CASSLQVSGETQYF
-	TRBV5-8	-	TRBJ2-7	CASRLEDYRWRQTYEQYF
-	TRBV6-1	-	TRBJ1-5	CASSEYRRQVSNQPQHF
TRBD2	TRBV5-8	-	TRBJ2-3	CASSLGLSGGTDTQYF
TRBD1	TRBV7-8	-	TRBJ2-7	CASSLGQGVGYEQYF
-	TRBV5-1	once	TRBJ2-7	CASSLVAGRNEQYF